The sequence of this TCR beta chain was determined in a study of OX40 agonist ivuxolimab in advanced cancers. Study summary: At doses from 0.01 to 10 mg/kg, patients were given intravenous ivuxolimab every 2 weeks. Therapy given before enrollment (anti-PD-1, anti-PD-L1 or anti-CTLA-4) was allowed, and over 35% had some.

The CDR3 is 14 residues long. Germline CDR1 GTSNPN, CDR2 SVGIG (reference sequence). The ends lost 4 bases at V and 4 bases at J; junction bases unmatched: 5. The method was immunoSEQ multiplex PCR; TCRdb's version includes in-frame clones alone and lacks a portion of them. The profile shows some 58,000 clones, around 93% of them singletons. Peripheral blood came from all dose cohorts at three timepoints. This sample comprised CD4+ or CD8+ T cells sorted from blood, obtained in a trial of the OX40 agonist ivuxolimab. This TCR was recovered from an adult with an advanced solid tumor such as melanoma, head and neck, liver or kidney cancer. This chain links TRBV30 with TRBJ1-1; 11 positions match TRBD1. This chain's CDR3 is CAWNRDRGITEAFF. The CDR3 DNA is TGTGCCTGGAACCGGGACAGGGGGATCACTGAAGCTTTCTTT.